This is a list of T cell receptor beta chains from one sample in a study of shared clonotypes between healthy human individuals. Only in-frame clones appear in the TCRdb table, and some are missing; sequencing was by immunoSEQ multiplex PCR. The data show 1,400,000 or so clones, approximately 98.5% seen once. The sequenced sample consisted of naive CD4+ T cells sorted from blood. Receptor source: a man aged 30-40 years in good health. Both conserved end residues are part of each CDR3. Fields, in order: D gene, V gene, J gene, CDR3 protein, CDR3 DNA. D genes are given only for firm matches.

NA	TRBV10-1	TRBJ2-3	CASSESPTDTQYF	TGCGCCAGCAGTGAGTCACCAACAGATACGCAGTATTTT
TRBD1	TRBV10-3	TRBJ1-2	CAIRAQGQLLGSYTF	TGTGCCATCAGGGCCCAGGGACAGCTTCTAGGAAGCTACACCTTC
TRBD1	TRBV5-1	TRBJ2-2	CASRQGAFTGELFF	TGCGCCAGCAGGCAGGGGGCGTTCACCGGGGAGCTGTTTTTT
NA	TRBV5-4	TRBJ1-1	CASSLGVTVNTEAFF	TGTGCCAGCAGCTTGGGGGTAACAGTGAACACTGAAGCTTTCTTT
NA	TRBV11-3	TRBJ2-1	CASSQRDYNEQFF	TGTGCCAGCAGCCAACGGGATTACAATGAGCAGTTCTTC
TRBD2	TRBV19	TRBJ2-3	CASSWSSGRRDTQYF	TGTGCCAGTAGTTGGTCTAGCGGGAGGAGGGATACGCAGTATTTT
NA	TRBV7-9	TRBJ2-7	CAGDEQGSTYEQYF	TGTGCCGGGGATGAGCAGGGGAGTACCTACGAGCAGTACTTC
NA	TRBV28	TRBJ1-2	CASITVTYGYTF	TGTGCCAGCATAACGGTAACCTATGGCTACACCTTC
NA	TRBV29-1	TRBJ2-3	CSVEFSNGRTDTQYF	TGCAGCGTTGAGTTCAGTAATGGGAGGACAGATACGCAGTATTTT
NA	TRBV19	TRBJ2-5	CASSIWGPSIQETQYF	TGTGCCAGTAGTATTTGGGGTCCGTCAATCCAAGAGACCCAGTACTTC
NA	TRBV5-8	TRBJ2-5	CASSLGLGGLQETQYF	TGTGCCAGCAGCTTGGGTCTTGGCGGCCTTCAAGAGACCCAGTACTTC
TRBD1	TRBV29-1	TRBJ1-5	CSVLKSGTGLDQPQHF	TGCAGCGTCCTCAAATCCGGGACAGGGCTGGATCAGCCCCAGCATTTT
NA	TRBV7-2	TRBJ1-5	CASSLGWGSNQPQHF	TGTGCCAGCAGCTTAGGGTGGGGAAGCAATCAGCCCCAGCATTTT
TRBD1	TRBV7-6	TRBJ1-4	CASKTGTGNEKLFF	TGTGCCAGCAAGACCGGGACAGGGAATGAAAAACTGTTTTTT
NA	TRBV4-3	TRBJ2-1	CASSQGPLRRDEQFF	TGCGCCAGCAGCCAAGGCCCCCTCAGGCGCGATGAGCAGTTCTTC
TRBD2	TRBV27	TRBJ2-7	CASSLSGAGGLYEQYF	TGTGCCAGCAGTTTATCTGGCGCGGGAGGGTTGTACGAGCAGTACTTC
NA	TRBV29-1	TRBJ2-7	CSVVQGTYEQYF	TGCAGCGTTGTACAGGGAACCTACGAGCAGTACTTC
NA	TRBV9	TRBJ2-3	CASRLDPGRGADTQYF	TGTGCCAGCCGCCTTGACCCGGGCCGGGGCGCAGATACGCAGTATTTT
NA	TRBV7-8	TRBJ2-5	CASGEETQYF	TGTGCCAGCGGCGAAGAGACCCAGTACTTC
NA	TRBV9	TRBJ2-1	CASSVGTATYNEQFF	TGTGCCAGCAGCGTCGGGACGGCTACCTACAATGAGCAGTTCTTC
TRBD2	TRBV18	TRBJ2-3	CASSPPLGLADTDTQYF	TGTGCCAGCTCACCACCACTAGGACTAGCGGACACAGATACGCAGTATTTT
TRBD1	TRBV5-1	TRBJ2-1	CASSLAAGQGYNEQFF	TGCGCCAGCAGCTTGGCCGCGGGACAGGGATACAATGAGCAGTTCTTC
TRBD1	TRBV15	TRBJ2-4	CATSRAQGVRAKNIQYF	TGTGCCACCAGCAGAGCACAGGGGGTCCGGGCCAAAAACATTCAGTACTTC
NA	TRBV6-6	TRBJ2-1	CASSYGQYNEQFF	TGTGCCAGCAGTTACGGGCAATACAATGAGCAGTTCTTC
TRBD2	TRBV7-3	TRBJ2-2	CASSQRGTSGRARHGELFF	TGTGCCAGCAGCCAAAGAGGGACTAGCGGGAGGGCCCGGCACGGGGAGCTGTTTTTT
NA	TRBV25-1	TRBJ1-1	CASSEFQGNTEAFF	TGTGCCAGCAGTGAATTTCAGGGAAACACTGAAGCTTTCTTT
NA	TRBV6-1	TRBJ1-2	CASSAGSTPIAF	TGTGCCAGCAGTGCCGGGTCAACCCCCATCGCCTTC
NA	TRBV5-1	TRBJ1-1	CASRLRPRQVTNTEAFF	TGCGCCAGCAGACTGCGCCCTCGACAGGTTACGAACACTGAAGCTTTCTTT
TRBD2	TRBV9	TRBJ2-7	CASSVGATSPGRQYF	TGTGCCAGCAGCGTAGGGGCGACTAGCCCCGGGCGGCAGTACTTC
NA	TRBV7-2	TRBJ1-3	CASSGGTTTGNTIYF	TGTGCCAGCAGCGGAGGCACAACCACTGGAAACACCATATATTTT
TRBD2	TRBV7-3	TRBJ2-7	CASSPGRAGGSYEQYF	TGTGCCAGCAGCCCGGGAAGAGCGGGAGGGTCCTACGAGCAGTACTTC
TRBD2	TRBV9	TRBJ2-1	CASSVASGRGNEQFF	TGTGCCAGCAGCGTAGCGAGCGGGAGGGGTAATGAGCAGTTCTTC
NA	TRBV28	TRBJ1-2	CASSLLGTGILNYGYTF	TGTGCCAGCAGTTTGCTTGGGACGGGGATTTTAAACTATGGCTACACCTTC
NA	TRBV5-8	TRBJ2-5	CASSLFPGETQYF	TGTGCCAGCAGCTTGTTTCCGGGGGAGACCCAGTACTTC
NA	TRBV18	TRBJ2-1	CASSPTGNSYNEQFF	TGTGCCAGCTCACCAACCGGGAACTCCTACAATGAGCAGTTCTTC
NA	TRBV11-2	TRBJ2-7	CASSFGGSRNEQYF	TGTGCCAGCAGCTTTGGGGGCAGCAGGAACGAGCAGTACTTC
TRBD1	TRBV19	TRBJ1-2	CASSRDRAYGYTF	TGTGCCAGTAGTAGGGACAGGGCTTATGGCTACACCTTC
NA	TRBV6-5	TRBJ2-1	CASRTPDEQFF	TGTGCCAGCAGGACTCCGGATGAGCAGTTCTTC
TRBD1	TRBV5-1	TRBJ2-2	CASSPRQGNTGELFF	TGCGCCAGCAGCCCAAGACAGGGGAACACCGGGGAGCTGTTTTTT